This T cell receptor (beta chain) was identified in a study of T cell changes during pregnancy in multiple sclerosis. Germline V lookup: CDR1 SGHDN, CDR2 FVKESK. Trimming stripped 5 bases from V and 5 bases from J, with 13 bases between. This CDR3 has 13 residues. This clone was counted a few times. TCRdb keeps only in-frame clones here, not all; method: immunoSEQ multiplex PCR. Counted here are approximately 53,000 clones, about nine tenths occurring once; the ten biggest clones make up approximately 0.29%. The specimen was CD4+ T cells from peripheral blood mononuclear cells, collected in the second trimester of pregnancy. The clonotype was recovered from a female donor with multiple sclerosis, enrolled in a pregnancy study. The rearrangement uses TRBV14 and TRBJ2-7; D not resolved. The CDR3 nucleotides are TGTGCCAGCAGCGTTTCGGCTGGGCACGAGCAGTACTTC. As protein: CASSVSAGHEQYF.